This TCR beta chain was obtained from a study of graft-versus-host responses after intestinal transplantation. The study, taken as a whole, reports: GvH clonotypes were identified within recipient marrow, with a subset emerging first in ileum or blood.

TCRdb keeps only in-frame clones here, not all; method: immunoSEQ multiplex PCR. The sample yields 95,000 to 110,000 clones, more than 85% seen once. Worth noting for this clone: Its antigen is still unknown.

With 8 bases clipped from V and 6 bases from J, the junction kept 15 bases outside the gene matches. The length of the CDR3 is 15 residues. Germline lookup yields CDR1 MNHNS and CDR2 SASEGT. Sample: unstimulated CD8+ T cells sorted from spleen or lymph node cells, taken before intestinal transplant. The TCR was taken from a human donor who received an intestinal transplant. The gene calls are TRBV6-1 and TRBJ1-2, with 7 bases matching TRBD1. For the CDR3, the DNA is TGTGCCAGCTCCTTCCGCCCGGCCGGGACAGATGGCTACACCTTC. This sequence encodes CASSFRPAGTDGYTF.